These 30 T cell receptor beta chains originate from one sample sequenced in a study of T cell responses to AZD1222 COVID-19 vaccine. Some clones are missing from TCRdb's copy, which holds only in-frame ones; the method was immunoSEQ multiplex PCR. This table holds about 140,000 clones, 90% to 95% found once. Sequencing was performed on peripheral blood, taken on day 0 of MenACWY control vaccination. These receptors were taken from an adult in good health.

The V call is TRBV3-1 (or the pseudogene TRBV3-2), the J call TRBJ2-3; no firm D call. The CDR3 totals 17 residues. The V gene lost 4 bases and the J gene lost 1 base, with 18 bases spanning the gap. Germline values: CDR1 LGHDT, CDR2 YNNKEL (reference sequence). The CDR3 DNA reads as TGTGCCAGCAGCCCCCCAGGAGCGATGGTGGGCACAGATACGCAGTATTTT. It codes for CASSPPGAMVGTDTQYF.

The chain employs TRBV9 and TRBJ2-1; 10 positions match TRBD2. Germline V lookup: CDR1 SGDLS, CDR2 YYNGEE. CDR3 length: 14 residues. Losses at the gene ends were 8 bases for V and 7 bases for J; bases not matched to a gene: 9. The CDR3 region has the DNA TGTGCCAGTACTTCTAGCGGGAGTCGGAATGAGCAGTTCTTC. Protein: CASTSSGSRNEQFF. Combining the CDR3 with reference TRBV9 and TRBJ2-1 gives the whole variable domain DSGVTQTPKHLITATGQRVTLRCSPRSGDLSVYWYQQSLDQGLQFLIQYYNGEERAKGNILERFSAQQFPDLHSELNLSSLELGDSALYFCASTSSGSRNEQFFGPGTRLTVL.

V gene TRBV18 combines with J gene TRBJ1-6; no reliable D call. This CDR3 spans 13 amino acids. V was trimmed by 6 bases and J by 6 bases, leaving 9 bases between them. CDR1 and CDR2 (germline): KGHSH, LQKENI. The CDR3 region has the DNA TGTGCCAGCTCTACCGGGTTTAATTCACCCCTCCACTTT. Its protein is CASSTGFNSPLHF.

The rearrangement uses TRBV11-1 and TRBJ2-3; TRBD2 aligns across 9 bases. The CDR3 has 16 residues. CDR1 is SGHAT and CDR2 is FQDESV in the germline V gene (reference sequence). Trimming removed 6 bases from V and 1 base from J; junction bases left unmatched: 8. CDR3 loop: CASSRGSGRRTDTQYF. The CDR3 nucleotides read TGTGCCAGCAGTAGGGGTAGCGGGAGACGCACAGATACGCAGTATTTT.

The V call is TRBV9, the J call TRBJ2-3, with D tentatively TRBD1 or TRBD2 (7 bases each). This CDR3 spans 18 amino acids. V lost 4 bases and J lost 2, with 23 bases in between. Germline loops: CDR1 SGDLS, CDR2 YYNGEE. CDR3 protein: CASSPNGGTARFTDTQYF. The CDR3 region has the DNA TGTGCCAGCAGCCCTAACGGGGGGACAGCGAGATTCACAGATACGCAGTATTTT.

Here the CDR3 DNA reads TGTGCCACCAGTGAGTCCGGGACACAGAACACCGGGGAGCTGTTTTTT. Its protein is CATSESGTQNTGELFF. The genes are TRBV24-1 and TRBJ2-2; TRBD1 might be the D (6 bases). CDR1 is KGHDR, CDR2 SFDVKD, per germline. The ends were cut back, 4 bases at V and 1 base at J, with 12 bases in the middle. CDR3 size: 16 residues.

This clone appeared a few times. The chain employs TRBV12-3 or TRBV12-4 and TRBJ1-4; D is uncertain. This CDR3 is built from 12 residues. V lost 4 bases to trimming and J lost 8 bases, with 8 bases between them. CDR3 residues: CASSWSAEKLFF. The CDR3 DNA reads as TGTGCCAGCAGTTGGTCGGCCGAAAAACTGTTTTTT.

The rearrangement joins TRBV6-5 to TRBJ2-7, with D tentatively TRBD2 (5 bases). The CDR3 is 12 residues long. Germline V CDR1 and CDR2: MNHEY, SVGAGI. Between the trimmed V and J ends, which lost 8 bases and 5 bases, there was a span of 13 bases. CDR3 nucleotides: TGTGCCAGCGCGAGGGTTCCCCACGAGCAGTACTTC. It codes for CASARVPHEQYF.

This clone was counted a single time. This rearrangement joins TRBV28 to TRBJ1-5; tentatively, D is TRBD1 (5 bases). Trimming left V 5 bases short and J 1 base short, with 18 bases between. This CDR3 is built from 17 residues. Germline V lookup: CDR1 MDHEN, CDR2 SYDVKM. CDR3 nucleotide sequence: TGTGCCAGCAGTCACCCATTGGCAGGGCGAAGCAATCAGCCCCAGCATTTT. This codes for CASSHPLAGRSNQPQHF.

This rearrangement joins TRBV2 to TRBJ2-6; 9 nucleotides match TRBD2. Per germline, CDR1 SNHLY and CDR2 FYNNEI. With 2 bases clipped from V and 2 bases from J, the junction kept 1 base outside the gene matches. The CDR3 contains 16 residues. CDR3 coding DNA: TGTGCCAGCAGTGAAAGCGGGGGGACTGGGGCCAACGTCCTGACTTTC. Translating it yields CASSESGGTGANVLTF.

Here the CDR3 DNA reads TGTGCCAGCAGCTCAGACAGGGGGGTGAACAATGAGCAGTTCTTC. As protein: CASSSDRGVNNEQFF. The chain combines TRBV7-9 with TRBJ2-1; 9 bases are a match to TRBD1. The CDR3 runs to 15 residues. V lost 4 bases, J lost 5 bases, and 6 bases stayed unmatched. The V gene's germline CDR1 is SEHNR and CDR2 FQNEAQ (reference sequence).

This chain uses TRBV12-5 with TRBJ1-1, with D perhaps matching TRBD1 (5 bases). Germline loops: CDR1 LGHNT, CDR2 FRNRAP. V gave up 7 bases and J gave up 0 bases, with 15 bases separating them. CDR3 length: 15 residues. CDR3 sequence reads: CASAPGTTVNTEAFF. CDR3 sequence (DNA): TGTGCTAGTGCCCCCGGTACGACAGTGAACACTGAAGCTTTCTTT.

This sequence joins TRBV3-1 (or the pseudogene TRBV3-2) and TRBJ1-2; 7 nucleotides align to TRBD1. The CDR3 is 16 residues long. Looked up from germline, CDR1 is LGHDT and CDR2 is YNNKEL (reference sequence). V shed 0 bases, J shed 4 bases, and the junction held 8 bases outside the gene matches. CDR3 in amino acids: CASSQDLVSGGYGYTF. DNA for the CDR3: TGTGCCAGCAGCCAAGATCTTGTTTCAGGGGGCTATGGCTACACCTTC.

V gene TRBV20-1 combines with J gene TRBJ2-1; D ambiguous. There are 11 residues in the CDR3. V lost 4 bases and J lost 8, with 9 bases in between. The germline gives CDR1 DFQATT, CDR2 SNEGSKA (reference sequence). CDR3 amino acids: CSAKPLDEQFF. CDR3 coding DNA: TGCAGTGCTAAACCCCTCGATGAGCAGTTCTTC.

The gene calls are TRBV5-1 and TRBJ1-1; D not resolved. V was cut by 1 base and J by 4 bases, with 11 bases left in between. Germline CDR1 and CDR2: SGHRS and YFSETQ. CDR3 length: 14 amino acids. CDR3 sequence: CASSLFLMGTEAFF. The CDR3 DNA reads TGCGCCAGCAGCTTGTTCTTGATGGGCACTGAAGCTTTCTTT.

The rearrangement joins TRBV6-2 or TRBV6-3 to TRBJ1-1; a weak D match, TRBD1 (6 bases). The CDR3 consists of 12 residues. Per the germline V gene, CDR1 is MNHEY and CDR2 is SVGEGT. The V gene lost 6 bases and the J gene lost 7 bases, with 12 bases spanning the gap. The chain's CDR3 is CASSPGQREAFF. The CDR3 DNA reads TGTGCCAGCAGCCCTGGACAGCGTGAAGCTTTCTTT.

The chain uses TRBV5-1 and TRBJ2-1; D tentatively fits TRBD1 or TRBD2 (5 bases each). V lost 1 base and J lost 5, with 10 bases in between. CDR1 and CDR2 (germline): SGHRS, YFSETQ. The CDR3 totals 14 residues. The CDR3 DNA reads TGCGCCAGCAGCTTGTCCGGGGCACACAATGAGCAGTTCTTC. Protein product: CASSLSGAHNEQFF.

The CDR3 nucleotides are TGTGCCAGCAGTTTAATAGGGGCTGAAGCTTTCTTT. Translation gives CASSLIGAEAFF. This rearrangement joins TRBV27 to TRBJ1-1; possibly TRBD1 for D (5 bases). The germline gives CDR1 MNHEY, CDR2 SMNVEV (reference sequence). Trimming took 2 bases from V and 6 from J, leaving 7 bases between them. The CDR3 runs 12 residues.

The CDR3 DNA follows: TGTGCCAGCAGCACCGGGAGGGGCATAACCTACAATGAGCAGTTCTTC. It is translated as CASSTGRGITYNEQFF. The chain recombines TRBV5-4 with TRBJ2-1; 8 bases are a match to TRBD2. This CDR3 contains 16 residues. Germline values: CDR1 SGHNT, CDR2 YYREEE (reference sequence). V lost 4 bases and J lost 2; bases outside the gene matches: 8. The full variable domain, rest sourced from reference TRBV5-4 and TRBJ2-1, is ETGVTQSPTHLIKTRGQQVTLRCSSQSGHNTVSWYQQALGQGPQFIFQYYREEENGRGNFPPRFSGLQFPNYSSELNVNALELDDSALYLCASSTGRGITYNEQFFGPGTRLTVL.

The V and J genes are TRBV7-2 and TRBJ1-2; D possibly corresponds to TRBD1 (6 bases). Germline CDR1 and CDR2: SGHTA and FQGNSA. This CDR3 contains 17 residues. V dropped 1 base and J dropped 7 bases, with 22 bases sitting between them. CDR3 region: CASSLVGGQSLLGGYTF. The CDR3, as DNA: TGTGCCAGCAGCTTAGTAGGGGGGCAGTCCCTTCTGGGTGGCTACACCTTC.

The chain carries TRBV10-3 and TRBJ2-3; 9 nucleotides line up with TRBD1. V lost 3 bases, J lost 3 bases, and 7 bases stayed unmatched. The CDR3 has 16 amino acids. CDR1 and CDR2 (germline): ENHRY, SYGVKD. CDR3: CAISDQQGAGTDTQYF. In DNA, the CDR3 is TGTGCCATCAGTGACCAACAGGGGGCCGGGACAGATACGCAGTATTTT.

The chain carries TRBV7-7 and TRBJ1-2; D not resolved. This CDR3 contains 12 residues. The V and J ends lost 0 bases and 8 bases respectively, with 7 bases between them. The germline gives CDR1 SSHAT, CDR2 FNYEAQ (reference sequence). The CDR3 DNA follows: TGTGCCAGCAGCTTAGCGCCGTACGGCTACACCTTC. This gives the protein CASSLAPYGYTF.

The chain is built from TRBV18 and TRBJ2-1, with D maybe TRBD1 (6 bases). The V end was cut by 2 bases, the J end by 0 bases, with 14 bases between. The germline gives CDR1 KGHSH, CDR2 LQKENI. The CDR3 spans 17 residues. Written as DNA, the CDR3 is TGTGCCAGCTCACCAAGGATTACAGGGAGCTCCTACAATGAGCAGTTCTTC. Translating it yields CASSPRITGSSYNEQFF.

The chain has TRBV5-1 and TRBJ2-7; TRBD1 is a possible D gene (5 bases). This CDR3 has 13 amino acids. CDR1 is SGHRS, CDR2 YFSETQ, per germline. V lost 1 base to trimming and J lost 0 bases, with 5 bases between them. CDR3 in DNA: TGCGCCAGCAGCTTGCAGGGCTCCTACGAGCAGTACTTC. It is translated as CASSLQGSYEQYF.

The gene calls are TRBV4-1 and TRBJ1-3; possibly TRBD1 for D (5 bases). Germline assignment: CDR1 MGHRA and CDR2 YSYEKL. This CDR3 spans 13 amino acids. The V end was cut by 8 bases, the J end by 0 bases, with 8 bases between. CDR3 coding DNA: TGCGCCAGCGGGGGGGACTCTGGAAACACCATATATTTT. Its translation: CASGGDSGNTIYF.

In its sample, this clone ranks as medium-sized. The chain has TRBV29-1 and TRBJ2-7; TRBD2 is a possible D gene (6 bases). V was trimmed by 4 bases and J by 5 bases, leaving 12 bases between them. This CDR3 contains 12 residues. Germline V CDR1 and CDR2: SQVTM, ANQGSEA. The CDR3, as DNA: TGCAGCGTTGCGGAGGGGTTCAACGAGCAGTACTTC. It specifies CSVAEGFNEQYF.

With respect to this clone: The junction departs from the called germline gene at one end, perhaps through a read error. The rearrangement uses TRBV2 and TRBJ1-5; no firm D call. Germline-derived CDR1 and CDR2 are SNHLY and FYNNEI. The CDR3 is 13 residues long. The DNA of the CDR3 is TGTGCCAGCAATGAAGATAGCAATCAGCCCCAGCATTTT. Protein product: CASNEDSNQPQHF.

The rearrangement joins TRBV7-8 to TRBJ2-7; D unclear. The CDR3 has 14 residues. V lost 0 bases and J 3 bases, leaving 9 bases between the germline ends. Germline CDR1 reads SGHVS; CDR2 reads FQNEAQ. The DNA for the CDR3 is TGTGCCAGCAGCTTAGCACCCTTTAACTACGAGCAGTACTTC. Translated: CASSLAPFNYEQYF.

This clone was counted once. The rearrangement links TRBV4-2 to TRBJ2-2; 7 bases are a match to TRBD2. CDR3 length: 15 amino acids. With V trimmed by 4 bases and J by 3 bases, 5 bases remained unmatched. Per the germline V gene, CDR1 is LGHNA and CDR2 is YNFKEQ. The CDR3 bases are TGTGCCAGCAGCCTCGGGACTACCGACACCGGGGAGCTGTTTTTT. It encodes CASSLGTTDTGELFF.

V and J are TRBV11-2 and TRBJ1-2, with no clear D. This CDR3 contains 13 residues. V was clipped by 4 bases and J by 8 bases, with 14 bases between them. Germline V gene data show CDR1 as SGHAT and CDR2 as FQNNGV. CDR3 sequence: CASSYRSIGGYTF. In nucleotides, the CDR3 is TGTGCCAGCAGCTACCGATCTATAGGGGGCTACACCTTC.